A single sample is the source of the 14 T cell receptor beta chains below, sequenced in a study of naive and memory T cell subsets. Their recognized antigens are unknown. General study results and limits: Especially in CD8 cells, naive repertoires contained a few larger clonotypes, possibly CD45RA-re-expressing memory cells.

Both TRBC1 and TRBC2 were covered by a beta constant-region primer of two equimolar oligonucleotides. Nested alpha and beta constant-region primers with the SP2 primer drove four PCR rounds on ligated cDNA. TCRdb independently ran MiXCR on the UMI-ligation and nested PCR reads; one entry per CDR3 protein. In the table there are more than 95,000 distinct CDR3 sequences, approximately 15% of which are singletons. Sequencing was performed on naive CD8+ T cells from blood. The receptors were sampled from a human donor in good health.

The sample holds many counts of this clonotype. The CDR3 coding sequence is TGCAGCGTTGTAAGCTCAGGGGATAGAGGCTCCGGGCAGTACTTC. Protein product: CSVVSSGDRGSGQYF. The chain carries TRBV29-1 and TRBJ2-7, with D maybe TRBD1 (6 bases). V lost 4 bases, J lost 9 bases, and 25 bases lay in between. CDR1 is SQVTM, CDR2 ANQGSEA, per germline. The CDR3 contains 15 residues.

This clonotype was observed a handful of times. The chain recombines TRBV6-6 with TRBJ2-1; possible D gene TRBD2, 6 bases. The ends were cut back, 5 bases at V and 9 bases at J, with 14 bases in the middle. Germline V CDR1 and CDR2: MNHNY, SVGAGI (reference sequence). CDR3 length equals 13 residues. The CDR3 DNA follows: TGTGCCAGCAGTCTATCTGTGGGAGGTGAGCAGTTCTTC. Its translation: CASSLSVGGEQFF.

The rearrangement joins TRBV7-9 to TRBJ1-1; D might be TRBD1 (5 bases). Trimming left V 1 base short and J 6 bases short, with 9 bases between. The CDR3 length is 13 residues. Germline CDR1 SEHNR, CDR2 FQNEAQ (reference sequence). CDR3 loop: CASSLVTDPEAFF. The CDR3 nucleotides read TGTGCCAGCAGCTTAGTGACAGACCCTGAAGCTTTCTTT.

This clonotype was observed many times. Here the CDR3 reads CASSQSAGANVLTF. DNA of the CDR3: TGCGCCAGCAGCCAATCGGCGGGGGCCAACGTCCTGACTTTC. V is TRBV4-3 and J is TRBJ2-6, with D hard to call. CDR1 is LGHNA and CDR2 is YSLEER in the germline V gene. Trimming took off 2 bases at V and 4 bases at J, with 6 bases between the two ends. The CDR3 loop spans 14 amino acids.

As for this clonotype: A much larger clone lies a single base off, so this may be a read error. V and J are TRBV13 and TRBJ2-4; tentatively, D is TRBD2 (6 bases). Germline values: CDR1 PRHDT, CDR2 FYEKMQ (reference sequence). The CDR3 contains 15 residues. V lost 3 bases and J 6 bases, leaving 15 bases between the germline ends. Here the CDR3 reads CASSLRGEDTNIQYF. The CDR3 region has the DNA TGTGCCAGCAGCTTGCGGGGTGAGGACACAAACATTCAGTACTTC.

This clonotype was observed a few times. The rearrangement joins TRBV27 to TRBJ2-7; D remains unclear. Deletions cut 2 bases from V and 7 bases from J, with 21 bases between. The CDR3 length is 16 residues. CDR1 MNHEY and CDR2 SMNVEV come from the germline V gene (reference sequence). In DNA, the CDR3 is TGTGCCAGCAGTTTAGCCCCAGATTTGGTAGGGTTTGAGCAGTACTTC. Protein product: CASSLAPDLVGFEQYF.

There are a few counts of this clonotype. The chain carries TRBV6-2 or TRBV6-3 and TRBJ2-1, with a tentative D call TRBD2 (5 bases). V shed 6 bases and J shed 3 bases, with 6 bases lying between them. The CDR3 sequence is 12 residues long. CDR1 MNHEY and CDR2 SVGEGT come from the germline V gene. The CDR3 bases are TGTGCCAGCAGACTAGGCTACAATGAGCAGTTCTTC. Protein sequence: CASRLGYNEQFF.

This clonotype was counted many times. The gene calls are TRBV27 and TRBJ2-7, with a possible D match to TRBD2 (6 bases). Germline loops: CDR1 MNHEY, CDR2 SMNVEV (reference sequence). V lost 6 bases and J lost 6, with 9 bases in between. The CDR3 extends over 11 amino acids. As DNA, the CDR3 is TGTGCCAGCAGAGGCGGGGCCGAGCAGTACTTC. Encoded protein: CASRGGAEQYF.

This clonotype was observed at least ten times. The chain employs TRBV20-1 and TRBJ2-1, with D maybe TRBD2 (6 bases). CDR1 is DFQATT, CDR2 SNEGSKA, per germline (reference sequence). This CDR3 comprises 16 residues. V was trimmed by 0 bases and J by 7 bases, leaving 19 bases between them. CDR3 nucleotides: TGCAGTGCTAGAGATCCAGACGACAGCGCGGGGAATGAGCAGTTCTTC. Translating gives CSARDPDDSAGNEQFF.

This clonotype was detected only once. The junction shows a germline mismatch at one end, possibly a read error. This sequence joins TRBV7-7 and TRBJ2-3; D gene uncertain. CDR1 and CDR2 from the germline V gene are SSHAT and FNYEAQ (reference sequence). This CDR3 has 13 amino acids. The CDR3 DNA sequence: TGTGCTAGCAGCTTGGGTCCGGTGCAGCCGCAGTATTTT. Amino acids: CASSLGPVQPQYF.

The chain joins TRBV7-3 to TRBJ2-3, with D possibly TRBD2 on 6 matching bases. Germline V gene data show CDR1 as SGHTA and CDR2 as FQGTGA. The V gene lost 8 bases and the J gene lost 5 bases, with 17 bases spanning the gap. The CDR3 runs to 14 residues. The CDR3, as DNA: TGTGCCAGCGCCCCCGGAGGGGCGGGAGATACGCAGTATTTT. Its translation: CASAPGGAGDTQYF.

V and J are TRBV5-6 and TRBJ2-5, with 12 bases aligning to TRBD2. Losses at the gene ends were 7 bases for V and 5 bases for J; bases not matched to a gene: 3. Germline CDR1 and CDR2: SGHDT and YYEEEE. The CDR3 is 13 amino acids. The DNA of the CDR3 is TGTGCCAGCTCGACTAGCGGGGGTGAGACCCAGTACTTC. This gives the protein CASSTSGGETQYF.

This rearrangement joins TRBV5-6 to TRBJ2-6; D unclear. This CDR3 has 17 residues. V lost 1 base and J 0 bases, leaving 11 bases between the germline ends. Germline V gene lookup returns CDR1 SGHDT and CDR2 YYEEEE. The CDR3 DNA sequence: TGTGCCAGCAGCTTGATAAGAAAACACTCTGGGGCCAACGTCCTGACTTTC. It yields the protein CASSLIRKHSGANVLTF.

This clonotype was seen only a few times. The chain couples TRBV29-1 to TRBJ1-1; 7 bases fit TRBD1. J lost 0 bases, V lost 6 bases, and 7 bases had no gene match. Germline assignment: CDR1 SQVTM and CDR2 ANQGSEA. The CDR3 is made up of 14 amino acids. The CDR3 bases are TGCAGCGTCGGGGGGACAGAACTGAACACTGAAGCTTTCTTT. This gives the protein CSVGGTELNTEAFF.